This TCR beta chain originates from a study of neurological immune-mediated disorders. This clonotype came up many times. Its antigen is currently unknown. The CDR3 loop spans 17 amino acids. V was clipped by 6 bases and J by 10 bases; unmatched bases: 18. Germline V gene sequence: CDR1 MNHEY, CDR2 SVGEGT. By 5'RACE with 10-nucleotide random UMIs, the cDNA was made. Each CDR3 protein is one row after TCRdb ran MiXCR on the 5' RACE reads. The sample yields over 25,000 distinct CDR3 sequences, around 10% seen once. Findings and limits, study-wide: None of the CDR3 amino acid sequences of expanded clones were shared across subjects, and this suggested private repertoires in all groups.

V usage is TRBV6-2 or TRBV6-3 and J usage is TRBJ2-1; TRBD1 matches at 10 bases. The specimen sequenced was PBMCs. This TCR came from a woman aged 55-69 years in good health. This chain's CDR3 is CASRPWGTGVGVMEQFF. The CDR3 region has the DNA TGTGCCAGCAGGCCTTGGGGGACAGGGGTCGGGGTAATGGAGCAGTTCTTC.